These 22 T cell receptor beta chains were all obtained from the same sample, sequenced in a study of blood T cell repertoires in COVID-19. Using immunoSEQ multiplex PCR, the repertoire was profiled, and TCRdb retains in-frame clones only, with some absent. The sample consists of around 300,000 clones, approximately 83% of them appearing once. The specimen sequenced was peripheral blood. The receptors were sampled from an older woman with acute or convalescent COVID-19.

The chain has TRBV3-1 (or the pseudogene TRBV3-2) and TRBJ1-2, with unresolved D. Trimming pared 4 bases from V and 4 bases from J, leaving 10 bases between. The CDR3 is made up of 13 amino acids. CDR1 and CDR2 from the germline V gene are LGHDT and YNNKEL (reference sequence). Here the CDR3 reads CASSPGSFYGYTF. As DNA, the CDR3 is TGTGCCAGCAGCCCCGGGTCTTTCTATGGCTACACCTTC.

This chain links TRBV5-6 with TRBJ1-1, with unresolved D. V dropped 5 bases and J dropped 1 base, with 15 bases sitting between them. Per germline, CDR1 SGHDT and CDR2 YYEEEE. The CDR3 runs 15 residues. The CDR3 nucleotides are TGTGCCAGCAGTCCCGGCCCCGGGAGGAACACTGAAGCTTTCTTT. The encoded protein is CASSPGPGRNTEAFF.

The CDR3 spells CASSTGTALIEQYF. The CDR3 coding sequence is TGTGCCAGCAGCACGGGGACTGCTCTAATCGAGCAGTACTTC. The rearrangement links TRBV5-5 to TRBJ2-7; tentatively, D is TRBD2 (6 bases). Trimming removed 4 bases at V and 6 bases at J, with 17 bases between. This CDR3 spans 14 amino acids. Per the germline V gene, CDR1 is SGHKS and CDR2 is YYEKEE (reference sequence).

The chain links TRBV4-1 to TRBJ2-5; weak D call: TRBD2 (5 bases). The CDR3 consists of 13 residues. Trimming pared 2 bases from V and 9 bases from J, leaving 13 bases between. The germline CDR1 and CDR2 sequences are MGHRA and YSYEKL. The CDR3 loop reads CASSQTGLRSQYF. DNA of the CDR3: TGCGCCAGCAGCCAAACGGGGTTGCGGTCCCAGTACTTC.

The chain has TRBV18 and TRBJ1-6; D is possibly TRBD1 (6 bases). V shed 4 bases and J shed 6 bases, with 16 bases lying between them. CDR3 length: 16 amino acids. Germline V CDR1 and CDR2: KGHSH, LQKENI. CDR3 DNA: TGTGCCAGCTCACTCATTCAGGGGCCCCCTAATTCACCCCTCCACTTT. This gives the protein CASSLIQGPPNSPLHF.

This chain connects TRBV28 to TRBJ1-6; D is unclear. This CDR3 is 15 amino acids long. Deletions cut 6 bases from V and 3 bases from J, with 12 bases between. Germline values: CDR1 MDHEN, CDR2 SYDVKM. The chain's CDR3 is CASRGRDVYNSPLHF. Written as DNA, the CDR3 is TGTGCCAGCAGGGGTCGGGATGTCTATAATTCACCCCTCCACTTT.

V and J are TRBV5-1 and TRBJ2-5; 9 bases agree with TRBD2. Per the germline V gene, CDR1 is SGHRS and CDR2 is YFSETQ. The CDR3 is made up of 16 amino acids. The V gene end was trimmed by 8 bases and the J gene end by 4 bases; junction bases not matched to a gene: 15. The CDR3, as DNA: TGCGCCAGTGAGCGGGGGGCCCCCGTTAGCGGAGAGACCCAGTACTTC. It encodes CASERGAPVSGETQYF.

CDR3 nucleotide sequence: TGCGCCAGCAGCTTGACTAGCGGGGAAGAGACCCAGTACTTC. It specifies CASSLTSGEETQYF. J is TRBJ2-5 and V is TRBV5-1; 10 nucleotides line up with TRBD2. The CDR3 extends over 14 amino acids. CDR1 and CDR2 from the germline V gene are SGHRS and YFSETQ. With 1 base clipped from V and 3 bases from J, the junction kept 0 bases outside the gene matches.

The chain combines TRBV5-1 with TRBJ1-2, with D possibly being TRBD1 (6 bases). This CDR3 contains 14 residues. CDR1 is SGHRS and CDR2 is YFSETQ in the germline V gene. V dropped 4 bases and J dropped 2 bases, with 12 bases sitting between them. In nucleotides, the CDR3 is TGCGCCAGCAGCGGGAGAGGGGGAAACTATGGCTACACCTTC. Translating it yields CASSGRGGNYGYTF.

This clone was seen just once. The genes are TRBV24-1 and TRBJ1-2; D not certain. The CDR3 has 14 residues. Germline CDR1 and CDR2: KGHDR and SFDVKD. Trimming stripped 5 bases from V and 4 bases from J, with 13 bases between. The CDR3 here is CATSASGSAYGYTF. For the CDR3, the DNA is TGTGCCACCAGTGCCTCGGGGTCCGCCTATGGCTACACCTTC.

The CDR3 is CASTGTSALNTEAFF. The DNA for the CDR3 is TGTGCCAGCACAGGGACTTCAGCCCTGAACACTGAAGCTTTCTTT. This sequence joins TRBV2 and TRBJ1-1; perhaps TRBD1 as D (5 bases). V was shortened by 7 bases and J by 0 bases, with 15 bases between the two germline ends. The CDR3 contains 15 residues. From germline, CDR1 is SNHLY and CDR2 FYNNEI.

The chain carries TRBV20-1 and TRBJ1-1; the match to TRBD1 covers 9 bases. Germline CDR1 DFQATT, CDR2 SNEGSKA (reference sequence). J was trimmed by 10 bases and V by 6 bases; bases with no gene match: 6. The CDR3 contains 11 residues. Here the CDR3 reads CSAPGGQGAFF. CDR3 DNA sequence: TGCAGTGCCCCGGGGGGACAGGGAGCTTTCTTT.

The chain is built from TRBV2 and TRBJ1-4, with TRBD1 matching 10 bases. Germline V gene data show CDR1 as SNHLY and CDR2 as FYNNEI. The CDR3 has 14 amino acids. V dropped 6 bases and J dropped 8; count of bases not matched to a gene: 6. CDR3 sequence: CASRHDRGPEKLFF. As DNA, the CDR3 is TGTGCCAGCAGGCACGACAGGGGGCCCGAAAAACTGTTTTTT. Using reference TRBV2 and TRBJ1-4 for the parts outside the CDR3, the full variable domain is EPEVTQTPSHQVTQMGQEVILRCVPISNHLYFYWYRQILGQKVEFLVSFYNNEISEKSEIFDDQFSVERPDGSNFTLKIRSTKLEDSAMYFCASRHDRGPEKLFFGSGTQLSVL.

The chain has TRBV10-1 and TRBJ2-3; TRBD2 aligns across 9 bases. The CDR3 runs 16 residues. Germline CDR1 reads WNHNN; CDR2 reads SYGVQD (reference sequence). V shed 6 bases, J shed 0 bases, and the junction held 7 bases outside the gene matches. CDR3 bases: TGCGCCAGCAGCGATGGACTAGCGACTAGCACAGATACGCAGTATTTT. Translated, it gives CASSDGLATSTDTQYF.

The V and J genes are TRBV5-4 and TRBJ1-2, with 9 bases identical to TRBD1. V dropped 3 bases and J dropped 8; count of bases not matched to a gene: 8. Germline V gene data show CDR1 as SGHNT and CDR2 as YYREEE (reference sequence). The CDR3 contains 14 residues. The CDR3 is CASSYSGTGFGYTF. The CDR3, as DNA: TGTGCCAGCAGCTACTCCGGGACAGGGTTCGGCTACACCTTC.

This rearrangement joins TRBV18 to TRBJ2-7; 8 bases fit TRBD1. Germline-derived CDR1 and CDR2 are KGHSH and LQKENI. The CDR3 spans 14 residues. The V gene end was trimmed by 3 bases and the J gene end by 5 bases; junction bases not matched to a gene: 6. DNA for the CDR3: TGTGCCAGCTCACCTAGACAGGGGAGCGACGAGCAGTACTTC. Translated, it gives CASSPRQGSDEQYF.

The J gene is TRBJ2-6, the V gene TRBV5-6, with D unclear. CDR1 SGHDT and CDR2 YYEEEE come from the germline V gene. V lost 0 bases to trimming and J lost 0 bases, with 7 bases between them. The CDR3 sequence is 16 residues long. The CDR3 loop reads CASSLDPSSGANVLTF. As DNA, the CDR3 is TGTGCCAGCAGCTTGGATCCGTCCTCTGGGGCCAACGTCCTGACTTTC.

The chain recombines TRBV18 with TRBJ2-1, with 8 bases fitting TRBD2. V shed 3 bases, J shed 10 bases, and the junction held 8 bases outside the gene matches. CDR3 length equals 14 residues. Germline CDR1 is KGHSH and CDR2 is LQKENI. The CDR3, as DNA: TGTGCCAGCTCACCCGGGACTAGGGAGTACGAGCAGTTCTTC. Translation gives CASSPGTREYEQFF.

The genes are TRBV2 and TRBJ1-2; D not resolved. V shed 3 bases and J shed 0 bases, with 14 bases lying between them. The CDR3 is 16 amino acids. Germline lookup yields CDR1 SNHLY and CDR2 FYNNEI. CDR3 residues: CASSEARRLANYGYTF. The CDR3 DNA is TGTGCCAGCAGTGAGGCTAGACGGTTAGCTAACTATGGCTACACCTTC.

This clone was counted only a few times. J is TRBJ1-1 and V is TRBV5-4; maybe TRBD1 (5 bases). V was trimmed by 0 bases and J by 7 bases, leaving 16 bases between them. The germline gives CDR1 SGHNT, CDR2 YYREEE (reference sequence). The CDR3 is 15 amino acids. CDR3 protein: CASSLASRARREAFF. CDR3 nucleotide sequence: TGTGCCAGCAGCTTGGCGAGCAGGGCCAGACGTGAAGCTTTCTTT.

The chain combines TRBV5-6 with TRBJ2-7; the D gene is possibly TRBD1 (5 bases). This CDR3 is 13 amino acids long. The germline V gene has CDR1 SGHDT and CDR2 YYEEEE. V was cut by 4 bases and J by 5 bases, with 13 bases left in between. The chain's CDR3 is CASSPSRVNEQYF. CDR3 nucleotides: TGTGCCAGCAGCCCGAGCAGGGTCAACGAGCAGTACTTC.

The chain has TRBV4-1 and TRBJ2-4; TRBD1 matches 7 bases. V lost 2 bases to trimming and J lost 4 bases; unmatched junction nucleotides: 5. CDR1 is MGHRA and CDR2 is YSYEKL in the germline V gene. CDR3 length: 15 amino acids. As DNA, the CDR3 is TGCGCCAGCAGCCAATCAGACAGGGAGAAAAACATTCAGTACTTC. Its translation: CASSQSDREKNIQYF.